The 10 T cell receptor beta chains presented below share a single source sample, sequenced in a study of shared clonotypes between healthy human individuals. Sequencing used immunoSEQ multiplex PCR; TCRdb keeps in-frame clones, though not all of them. Of 2 million to 2.5 million clones in the sample, under 97% are singletons; the top ten hold around 0.13%. The sample consisted of naive CD4+ T cells sorted from blood. The subset denotes: CD45RA+ positively selected. These receptors came from a man between 18 and 35 years old in good health.

The V call is TRBV11-2, the J call TRBJ2-5; D remains ambiguous. V was trimmed by 5 bases and J by 5 bases, leaving 24 bases between them. Germline CDR1 and CDR2: SGHAT and FQNNGV. The CDR3 covers 17 residues. The CDR3 here is CASSRLEKGRMVETQYF. DNA of the CDR3: TGTGCCAGCAGCCGCCTTGAAAAGGGCCGGATGGTCGAGACCCAGTACTTC.

The chain recombines TRBV5-1 with TRBJ1-6; D is ambiguous. CDR1 SGHRS and CDR2 YFSETQ come from the germline V gene. The V and J ends lost 0 bases and 9 bases respectively, with 16 bases between them. The CDR3 is made up of 16 amino acids. As DNA, the CDR3 is TGCGCCAGCAGCTTGGGAGGGAACCTCCCAGGTTCACCCCTCCACTTT. It codes for CASSLGGNLPGSPLHF. The full variable domain, rest sourced from reference TRBV5-1 and TRBJ1-6, is KAGVTQTPRYLIKTRGQQVTLSCSPISGHRSVSWYQQTPGQGLQFLFEYFSETQRNKGNFPGRFSGRQFSNSRSEMNVSTLELGDSALYLCASSLGGNLPGSPLHFGNGTRLTVT.

The chain recombines TRBV5-1 with TRBJ2-1, with 11 bases identical to TRBD1. CDR1 is SGHRS, CDR2 YFSETQ, per germline. Trimming removed 3 bases from V and 6 bases from J; junction bases left unmatched: 2. The CDR3 totals 14 residues. This chain's CDR3 is CASSWDRGSNEQFF. The CDR3 DNA reads as TGCGCCAGCAGCTGGGACAGGGGGTCCAATGAGCAGTTCTTC.

This clone showed up just once. The chain carries TRBV29-1 and TRBJ2-5; D may be TRBD2 (6 bases). V lost 4 bases, J lost 5 bases, and 14 bases lay in between. CDR1 is SQVTM and CDR2 is ANQGSEA in the germline V gene. This CDR3 has 13 residues. The CDR3 DNA reads as TGCAGCGTTGGGAGGGGAGGAGGGGAGACCCAGTACTTC. It is translated as CSVGRGGGETQYF.

The chain is built from TRBV30 and TRBJ1-2; the match to TRBD1 covers 7 bases. From germline, CDR1 is GTSNPN and CDR2 SVGIG (reference sequence). The CDR3 has 13 residues. The V segment lost 3 bases and the J segment 5 bases; nucleotides outside the gene matches: 6. CDR3 DNA: TGTGCCTGGAGAGTGACAGGGTGGTATGGCTACACCTTC. This sequence encodes CAWRVTGWYGYTF.

This rearrangement joins TRBV10-1 to TRBJ1-1, with 8 nucleotides matching TRBD1. CDR1 is WNHNN, CDR2 SYGVQD, per germline (reference sequence). The CDR3 loop spans 14 amino acids. V lost 2 bases, J lost 4 bases, and 3 bases stayed unmatched. The CDR3 protein is CASSEGQGITEAFF. CDR3 sequence (DNA): TGCGCCAGCAGTGAGGGACAGGGAATCACTGAAGCTTTCTTT.

V is TRBV2 and J is TRBJ1-6; perhaps TRBD1 as D (5 bases). The CDR3 spans 14 residues. The germline V and J ends were trimmed by 6 bases and 7 bases, with 13 bases remaining between them. The germline V gene encodes CDR1 SNHLY and CDR2 FYNNEI. The CDR3 sequence is CASRIGTENSPLHF. CDR3 coding DNA: TGTGCCAGCAGGATCGGGACGGAAAATTCACCCCTCCACTTT.

The chain links TRBV9 to TRBJ1-4; D perhaps matches TRBD1 (6 bases). CDR3 length equals 15 residues. Germline lookup yields CDR1 SGDLS and CDR2 YYNGEE. V shed 3 bases and J shed 5 bases, with 14 bases lying between them. The CDR3 loop is CASSALGGGNEKLFF. CDR3 sequence (DNA): TGTGCCAGCAGCGCCTTGGGCGGGGGCAATGAAAAACTGTTTTTT.

This clone was counted once. Other DNA sequences in this sample translate to the same CDR3. V and J are TRBV10-3 and TRBJ2-1; a weak D match, TRBD2 (6 bases). The CDR3 contains 15 residues. The V and J ends lost 2 bases and 0 bases respectively, with 8 bases between them. Germline CDR1 and CDR2: ENHRY and SYGVKD. CDR3 sequence (DNA): TGTGCCATCAGTGAGGGTAGCGGCTCCTACAATGAGCAGTTCTTC. Translation: CAISEGSGSYNEQFF.

The chain links TRBV13 to TRBJ2-1; 10 bases map to TRBD2. Per the germline V gene, CDR1 is PRHDT and CDR2 is FYEKMQ (reference sequence). V was pared by 5 bases and J by 6 bases, with 7 bases of the junction left unmatched. This CDR3 is built from 15 residues. CDR3 sequence reads: CASSPVSGRANEQFF. DNA of the CDR3: TGTGCCAGCAGCCCCGTAAGCGGGAGGGCCAATGAGCAGTTCTTC.